These T cell receptor beta chains were read from a single sample in a study of PD-1 and CTLA-4 blockade in melanoma. Produced via immunoSEQ multiplex PCR; TCRdb's table is partial and in-frame only. The repertoire holds tens of thousands of clones, around 93% seen once, with over 6.5% in the top ten. Sequenced material: CD8+ T cells from peripheral blood, taken from a patient given anti-PD-1 treatment. Source of these receptors: a human donor with melanoma. Each CDR3 is given with its conserved first and last residue. Each record gives: D gene, clone size, J gene, V gene, CDR3 protein, CDR3 DNA. D genes are given only for firm matches. Some rows mark clone size as missing; the rest say once, few, many or name a class of expanded clone.

d_gene: -; abundance: few; j_gene: TRBJ1-1; v_gene: TRBV5-6; CDR3aa: CASSFGVVNTEAFF; CDR3nt: TGTGCCAGCAGCTTTGGGGTGGTGAACACTGAAGCTTTCTTT
d_gene: -; abundance: -; j_gene: TRBJ1-5; v_gene: TRBV10-2; CDR3aa: CASSVGTYSNQPQHF; CDR3nt: TGCGCCAGCAGTGTAGGCACCTATAGCAATCAGCCCCAGCATTTT
d_gene: -; abundance: -; j_gene: TRBJ2-7; v_gene: TRBV5-1; CDR3aa: CASSLEGSLTTYEQYF; CDR3nt: TGCGCCAGCAGCTTGGAGGGCAGCCTGACAACCTACGAGCAGTACTTC
d_gene: TRBD1; abundance: -; j_gene: TRBJ2-5; v_gene: TRBV7-8; CDR3aa: CASSFLGTGWLETQYF; CDR3nt: TGTGCCAGCAGCTTCTTAGGGACAGGGTGGTTAGAGACCCAGTACTTC
d_gene: -; abundance: -; j_gene: TRBJ2-1; v_gene: TRBV5-6; CDR3aa: CASSSDRDNEQFF; CDR3nt: TGTGCCAGCAGCTCTGACCGAGACAATGAGCAGTTCTTC
d_gene: TRBD1; abundance: once; j_gene: TRBJ2-7; v_gene: TRBV29-1; CDR3aa: CSVSGTGESYEQYF; CDR3nt: TGCAGCGTCTCCGGGACAGGGGAATCCTACGAGCAGTACTTC
d_gene: -; abundance: -; j_gene: TRBJ1-5; v_gene: TRBV6-5; CDR3aa: CASSSGTLGPQHF; CDR3nt: TGTGCCAGCAGCTCCGGGACCCTGGGGCCCCAGCATTTT
d_gene: -; abundance: -; j_gene: TRBJ2-3; v_gene: TRBV7-9; CDR3aa: CASSLYVDTQYF; CDR3nt: TGTGCCAGCAGCTTATACGTAGATACGCAGTATTTT
d_gene: -; abundance: -; j_gene: TRBJ2-1; v_gene: TRBV7-8; CDR3aa: CASRNQGPYNEQFF; CDR3nt: TGTGCCAGCAGAAATCAGGGACCCTACAATGAGCAGTTCTTC
d_gene: TRBD2; abundance: -; j_gene: TRBJ2-5; v_gene: TRBV3-1/TRBV3-2; CDR3aa: CASSQEEGLGVVVETQYF; CDR3nt: TGTGCCAGCAGCCAAGAAGAAGGACTAGGGGTGGTGGTGGAGACCCAGTACTTC
d_gene: TRBD2; abundance: -; j_gene: TRBJ2-1; v_gene: TRBV28; CDR3aa: CASSFWETGLYTNEQFF; CDR3nt: TGTGCCAGCAGTTTTTGGGAGACGGGACTATACACCAATGAGCAGTTCTTC
d_gene: -; abundance: once; j_gene: TRBJ1-1; v_gene: TRBV6-5; CDR3aa: CASSYSTHGNTEAFF; CDR3nt: TGTGCCAGCAGTTACTCGACTCATGGGAACACTGAAGCTTTCTTT
d_gene: -; abundance: -; j_gene: TRBJ1-3; v_gene: TRBV7-9; CDR3aa: CASSLALSRENTIYF; CDR3nt: TGTGCCAGCAGCTTAGCGCTTAGTCGTGAAAACACCATATATTTT
d_gene: TRBD2; abundance: -; j_gene: TRBJ2-1; v_gene: TRBV6-1; CDR3aa: CASSEGLAVLSYNEQFF; CDR3nt: TGTGCCAGCAGTGAGGGACTAGCGGTCCTCTCCTACAATGAGCAGTTCTTC
d_gene: -; abundance: -; j_gene: TRBJ2-5; v_gene: TRBV3-1/TRBV3-2; CDR3aa: CASSQAEDFLETQYF; CDR3nt: TGTGCCAGCAGCCAAGCTGAAGACTTCCTAGAGACCCAGTACTTC
d_gene: -; abundance: -; j_gene: TRBJ2-5; v_gene: TRBV9; CDR3aa: CASSVGGAETQYF; CDR3nt: TGTGCCAGCAGCGTAGGAGGTGCAGAGACCCAGTACTTC
d_gene: -; abundance: -; j_gene: TRBJ2-3; v_gene: TRBV27; CDR3aa: CASSLSVQQGTDTQYF; CDR3nt: TGTGCCAGCAGTTTATCTGTACAGCAGGGGACAGATACGCAGTATTTT
d_gene: -; abundance: -; j_gene: TRBJ1-2; v_gene: TRBV7-9; CDR3aa: CASSLGLSYGYTF; CDR3nt: TGTGCCAGCAGCTTAGGCCTCTCCTATGGCTACACCTTC
d_gene: -; abundance: few; j_gene: TRBJ1-5; v_gene: TRBV7-9; CDR3aa: CASSLGTQPQHF; CDR3nt: TGTGCCAGCAGCTTAGGGACCCAGCCCCAGCATTTT
d_gene: TRBD1; abundance: -; j_gene: TRBJ2-2; v_gene: TRBV27; CDR3aa: CASSLGQGAGGELFF; CDR3nt: TGTGCCAGCAGTCTCGGACAGGGGGCAGGCGGGGAGCTGTTTTTT
d_gene: -; abundance: once; j_gene: TRBJ2-1; v_gene: TRBV2; CDR3aa: CASSEFPARVEQFF; CDR3nt: TGTGCCAGCAGTGAGTTTCCGGCCCGGGTTGAGCAGTTCTTC
d_gene: TRBD2; abundance: -; j_gene: TRBJ2-2; v_gene: TRBV9; CDR3aa: CASSVAPASGSPGELFF; CDR3nt: TGTGCCAGCAGCGTAGCTCCGGCTAGCGGGAGCCCCGGGGAGCTGTTTTTT
d_gene: -; abundance: -; j_gene: TRBJ2-2; v_gene: TRBV4-2; CDR3aa: CASSLDIPNTGELFF; CDR3nt: TGTGCCAGCAGCCTAGACATCCCGAACACCGGGGAGCTGTTTTTT
d_gene: -; abundance: -; j_gene: TRBJ1-5; v_gene: TRBV19; CDR3aa: CASKDTGNQPQHF; CDR3nt: TGTGCCAGTAAGGATACGGGCAATCAGCCCCAGCATTTT
d_gene: -; abundance: -; j_gene: TRBJ2-7; v_gene: TRBV5-1; CDR3aa: CASSSTESYEQYF; CDR3nt: TGCGCCAGCAGCTCGACAGAGTCCTACGAGCAGTACTTC
d_gene: -; abundance: -; j_gene: TRBJ1-1; v_gene: TRBV14; CDR3aa: CASSFLPQGTRTEAFF; CDR3nt: TGTGCCAGCAGTTTCCTTCCGCAGGGGACGAGGACTGAAGCTTTCTTT
d_gene: TRBD2; abundance: -; j_gene: TRBJ2-7; v_gene: TRBV6-6; CDR3aa: CASTGLAGEYEQYF; CDR3nt: TGTGCCAGCACCGGACTAGCGGGGGAATACGAGCAGTACTTC
d_gene: TRBD2; abundance: -; j_gene: TRBJ2-1; v_gene: TRBV19; CDR3aa: CASNLGREGYNEQFF; CDR3nt: TGTGCCAGTAACCTGGGGCGGGAGGGGTACAATGAGCAGTTCTTC
d_gene: -; abundance: -; j_gene: TRBJ1-5; v_gene: TRBV25-1; CDR3aa: CASSELTDDQPQHF; CDR3nt: TGTGCCAGCAGTGAATTGACGGACGATCAGCCCCAGCATTTT
d_gene: TRBD2; abundance: -; j_gene: TRBJ2-7; v_gene: TRBV28; CDR3aa: CASSSPSMGLAGASEQYF; CDR3nt: TGTGCCAGCAGTTCACCCTCAATGGGACTAGCGGGAGCATCCGAGCAGTACTTC
d_gene: -; abundance: -; j_gene: TRBJ1-5; v_gene: TRBV23-1; CDR3aa: CASIIGPEPQHF; CDR3nt: TGCGCCAGCATTATAGGACCCGAACCCCAGCATTTT